The T cell receptor (beta chain) under discussion was sequenced for a study of PD-L1 blockade in urothelial cancer. Some clones are missing from TCRdb's copy, which holds only in-frame ones; the method was immunoSEQ multiplex PCR. The sample records roughly 100,000 clones, approximately 85% being singletons. Unmatched junction bases numbered 2, after V lost 1 base and J lost 2 bases. Germline lookup yields CDR1 SGHRS and CDR2 YFSETQ. There are 14 residues in the CDR3. As concerns this clone: In the same sample, other DNA sequences code for this CDR3.

Source: PBMCs, taken around atezolizumab (anti-PD-L1) treatment. This TCR derives from a man aged 50-59 years with urothelial cancer. The V and J genes are TRBV5-1 and TRBJ2-5; 7 bases map to TRBD2. CDR3 in amino acids: CASSLWGGQETQYF. CDR3 coding DNA: TGCGCCAGCAGCTTGTGGGGAGGGCAAGAGACCCAGTACTTC.